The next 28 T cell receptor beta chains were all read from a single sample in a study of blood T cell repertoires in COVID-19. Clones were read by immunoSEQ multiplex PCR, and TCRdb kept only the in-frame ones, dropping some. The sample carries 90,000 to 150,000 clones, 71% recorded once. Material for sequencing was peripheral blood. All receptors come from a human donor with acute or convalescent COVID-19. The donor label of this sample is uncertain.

The CDR3 DNA reads as TGTGCCAGCAGCAAAACGACTAGCGGGGGGGCAGATACGCAGTATTTT. Amino acid sequence: CASSKTTSGGADTQYF. The genes are TRBV9 and TRBJ2-3; 14 nucleotides agree with TRBD2. Germline CDR1 and CDR2: SGDLS and YYNGEE. The CDR3 is 16 residues long. The trim removed 4 bases at V and 4 bases at J, leaving 5 bases unmatched.

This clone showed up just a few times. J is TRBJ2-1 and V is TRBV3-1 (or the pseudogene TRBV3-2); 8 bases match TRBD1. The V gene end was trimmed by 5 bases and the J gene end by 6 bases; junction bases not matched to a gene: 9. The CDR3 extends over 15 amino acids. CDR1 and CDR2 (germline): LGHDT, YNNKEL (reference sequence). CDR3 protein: CASSFGTGGGNEQFF. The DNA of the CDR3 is TGTGCCAGCAGCTTCGGGACAGGTGGTGGCAATGAGCAGTTCTTC.

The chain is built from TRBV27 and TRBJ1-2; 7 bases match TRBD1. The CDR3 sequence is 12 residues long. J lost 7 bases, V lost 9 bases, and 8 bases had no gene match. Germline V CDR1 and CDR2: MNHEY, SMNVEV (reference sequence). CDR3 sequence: CASRQGDSGYTF. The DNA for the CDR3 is TGTGCCAGTCGACAGGGAGACTCTGGCTACACCTTC.

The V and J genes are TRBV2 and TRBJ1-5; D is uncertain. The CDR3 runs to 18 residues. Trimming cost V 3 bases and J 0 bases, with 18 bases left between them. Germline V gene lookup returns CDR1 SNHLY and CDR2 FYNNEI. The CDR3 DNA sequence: TGTGCCAGCAGTGAGAGAGGACTCCTTTACTATAGCAATCAGCCCCAGCATTTT. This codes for CASSERGLLYYSNQPQHF.

CDR3 region: CASSLELAGGPGTGELFF. The CDR3 nucleotides are TGTGCCAGCAGCTTAGAATTGGCGGGGGGGCCTGGGACCGGGGAGCTGTTTTTT. The chain links TRBV11-3 to TRBJ2-2; 9 nucleotides agree with TRBD2. This CDR3 is 18 amino acids long. Germline CDR1 is SGHNT and CDR2 is YENEEA. The V and J ends lost 0 bases and 5 bases, in that order; junction bases with no gene match: 10.

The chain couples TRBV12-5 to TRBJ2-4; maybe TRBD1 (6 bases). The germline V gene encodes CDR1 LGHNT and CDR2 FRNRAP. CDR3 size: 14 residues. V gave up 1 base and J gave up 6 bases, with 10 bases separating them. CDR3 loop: CASGLAGDLNIQYF. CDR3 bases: TGTGCTAGTGGTTTGGCAGGGGATCTAAACATTCAGTACTTC.

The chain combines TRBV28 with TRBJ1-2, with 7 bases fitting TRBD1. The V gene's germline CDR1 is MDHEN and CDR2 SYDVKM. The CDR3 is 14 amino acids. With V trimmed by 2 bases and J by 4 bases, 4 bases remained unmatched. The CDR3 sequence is CASSLEGAGYGYTF. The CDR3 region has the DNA TGTGCCAGCAGTTTAGAGGGGGCGGGCTATGGCTACACCTTC.

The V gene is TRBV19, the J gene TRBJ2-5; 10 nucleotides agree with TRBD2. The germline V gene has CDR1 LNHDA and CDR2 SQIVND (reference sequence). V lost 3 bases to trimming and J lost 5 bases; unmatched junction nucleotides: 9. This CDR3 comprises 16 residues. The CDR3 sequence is CASSIAKRGGRETQYF. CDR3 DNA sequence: TGTGCCAGTAGTATCGCGAAGCGGGGGGGCCGGGAGACCCAGTACTTC.

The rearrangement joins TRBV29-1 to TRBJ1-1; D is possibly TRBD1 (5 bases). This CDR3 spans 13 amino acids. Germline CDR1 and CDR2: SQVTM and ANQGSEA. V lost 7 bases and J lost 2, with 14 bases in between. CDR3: CSGGRAINTEAFF. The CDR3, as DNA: TGCAGCGGTGGCAGGGCAATAAACACTGAAGCTTTCTTT.

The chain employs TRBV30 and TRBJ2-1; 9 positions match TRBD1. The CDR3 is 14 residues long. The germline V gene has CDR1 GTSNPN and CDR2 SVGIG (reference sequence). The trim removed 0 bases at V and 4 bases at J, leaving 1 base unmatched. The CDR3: CAWSVGTGYNEQFF. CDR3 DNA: TGTGCCTGGAGTGTAGGGACAGGGTACAATGAGCAGTTCTTC.

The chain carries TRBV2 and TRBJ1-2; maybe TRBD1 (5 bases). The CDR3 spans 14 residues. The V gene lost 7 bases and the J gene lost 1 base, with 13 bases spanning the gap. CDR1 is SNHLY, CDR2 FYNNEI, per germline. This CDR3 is CASKPSRDNYGYTF. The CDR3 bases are TGTGCCAGCAAGCCGAGCAGGGATAACTATGGCTACACCTTC. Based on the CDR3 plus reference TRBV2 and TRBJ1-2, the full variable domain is EPEVTQTPSHQVTQMGQEVILRCVPISNHLYFYWYRQILGQKVEFLVSFYNNEISEKSEIFDDQFSVERPDGSNFTLKIRSTKLEDSAMYFCASKPSRDNYGYTFGSGTRLTVV.

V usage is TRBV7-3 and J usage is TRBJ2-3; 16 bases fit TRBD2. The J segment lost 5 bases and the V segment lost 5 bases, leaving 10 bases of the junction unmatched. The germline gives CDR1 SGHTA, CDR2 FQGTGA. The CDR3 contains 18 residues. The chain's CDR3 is CASSPGLAGGLWEDTQYF. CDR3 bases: TGTGCCAGCAGCCCGGGACTAGCGGGGGGGCTATGGGAAGATACGCAGTATTTT. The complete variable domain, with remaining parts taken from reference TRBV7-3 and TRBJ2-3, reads GAGVSQTPSNKVTEKGKYVELRCDPISGHTALYWYRQSLGQGPEFLIYFQGTGAADDSGLPNDRFFAVRPEGSVSTLKIQRTERGDSAVYLCASSPGLAGGLWEDTQYFGPGTRLTVL.

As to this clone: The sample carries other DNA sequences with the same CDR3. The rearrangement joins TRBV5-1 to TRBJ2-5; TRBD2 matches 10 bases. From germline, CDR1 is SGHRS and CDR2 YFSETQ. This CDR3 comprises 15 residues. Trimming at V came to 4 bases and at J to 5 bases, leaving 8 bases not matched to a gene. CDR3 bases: TGCGCCAGCAGCCGAGTAGCGGGGGGCGGGGAGACCCAGTACTTC. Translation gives CASSRVAGGGETQYF.

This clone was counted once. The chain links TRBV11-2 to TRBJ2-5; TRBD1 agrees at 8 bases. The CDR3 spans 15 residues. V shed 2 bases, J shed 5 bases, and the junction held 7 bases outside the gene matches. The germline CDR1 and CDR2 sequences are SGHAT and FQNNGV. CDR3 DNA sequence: TGTGCCAGCAGCTTACGGACAGGGCTTGTCGAGACCCAGTACTTC. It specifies CASSLRTGLVETQYF.

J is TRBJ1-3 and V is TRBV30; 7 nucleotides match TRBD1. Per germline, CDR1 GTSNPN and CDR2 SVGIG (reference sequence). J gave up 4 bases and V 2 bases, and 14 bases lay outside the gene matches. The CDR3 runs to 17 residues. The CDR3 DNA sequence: TGTGCCTGGAGTCCGCGGACAGGTCAGACGCGGGGAAACACCATATATTTT. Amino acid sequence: CAWSPRTGQTRGNTIYF.

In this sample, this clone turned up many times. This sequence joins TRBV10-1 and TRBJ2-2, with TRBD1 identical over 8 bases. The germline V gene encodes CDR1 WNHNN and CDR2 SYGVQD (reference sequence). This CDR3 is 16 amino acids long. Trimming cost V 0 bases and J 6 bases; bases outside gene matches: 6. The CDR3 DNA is TGCGCCAGCAGTGAGTCGGCCTGGACAGGGTCCGGGGAGCTGTTTTTT. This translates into CASSESAWTGSGELFF.

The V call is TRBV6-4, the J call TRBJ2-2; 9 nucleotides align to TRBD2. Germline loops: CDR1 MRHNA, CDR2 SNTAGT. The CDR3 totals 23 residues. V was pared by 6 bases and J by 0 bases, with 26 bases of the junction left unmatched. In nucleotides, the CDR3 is TGTGCCAGCAGAGACCCCTACTGCCGGCCCCAAAAAGCGGGGGGTTCGAACACCGGGGAGCTGTTTTTT. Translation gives CASRDPYCRPQKAGGSNTGELFF.

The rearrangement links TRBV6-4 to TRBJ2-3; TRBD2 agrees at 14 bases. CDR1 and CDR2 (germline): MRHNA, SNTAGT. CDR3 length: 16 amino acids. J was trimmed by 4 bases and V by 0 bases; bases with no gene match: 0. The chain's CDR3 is CASSDSTSGGADTQYF. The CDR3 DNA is TGTGCCAGCAGTGACTCGACTAGCGGGGGGGCAGATACGCAGTATTTT.

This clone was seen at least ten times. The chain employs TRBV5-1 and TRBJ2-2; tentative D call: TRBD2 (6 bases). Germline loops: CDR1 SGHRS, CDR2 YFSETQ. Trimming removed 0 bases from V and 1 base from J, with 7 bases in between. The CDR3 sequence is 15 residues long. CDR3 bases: TGCGCCAGCAGCTTGGACGGGAGGAACACCGGGGAGCTGTTTTTT. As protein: CASSLDGRNTGELFF.

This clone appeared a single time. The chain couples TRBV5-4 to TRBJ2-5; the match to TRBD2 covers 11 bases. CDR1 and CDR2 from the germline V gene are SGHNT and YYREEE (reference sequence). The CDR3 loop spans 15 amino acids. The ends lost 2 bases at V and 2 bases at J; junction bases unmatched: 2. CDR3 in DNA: TGTGCCAGCAGCTTTCCTAGCGGGGGGCAAGAGACCCAGTACTTC. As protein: CASSFPSGGQETQYF.

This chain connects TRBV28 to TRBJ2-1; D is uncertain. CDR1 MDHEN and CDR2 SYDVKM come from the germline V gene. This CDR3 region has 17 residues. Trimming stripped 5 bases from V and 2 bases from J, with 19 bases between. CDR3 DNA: TGTGCCAGCAGTCCACCTATACGACACAATCCCTACAATGAGCAGTTCTTC. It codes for CASSPPIRHNPYNEQFF.

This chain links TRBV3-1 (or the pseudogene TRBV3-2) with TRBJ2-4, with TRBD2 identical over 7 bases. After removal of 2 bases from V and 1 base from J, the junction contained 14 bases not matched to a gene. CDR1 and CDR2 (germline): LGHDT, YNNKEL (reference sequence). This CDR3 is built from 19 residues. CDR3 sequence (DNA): TGTGCCAGCAGCCAACACGCGGCTAGCGGAAATGGGGCCAAAAACATTCAGTACTTC. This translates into CASSQHAASGNGAKNIQYF.

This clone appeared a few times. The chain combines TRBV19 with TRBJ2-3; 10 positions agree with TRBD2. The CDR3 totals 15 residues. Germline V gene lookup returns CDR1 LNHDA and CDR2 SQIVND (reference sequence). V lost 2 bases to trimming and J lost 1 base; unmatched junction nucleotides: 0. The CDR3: CASSILAGGTDTQYF. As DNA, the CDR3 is TGTGCCAGTAGTATACTAGCGGGGGGCACAGATACGCAGTATTTT.

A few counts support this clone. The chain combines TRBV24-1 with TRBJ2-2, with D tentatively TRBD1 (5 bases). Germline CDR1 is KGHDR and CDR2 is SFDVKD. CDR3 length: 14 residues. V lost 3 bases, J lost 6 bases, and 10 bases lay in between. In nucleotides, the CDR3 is TGTGCCACCAGTGATACAGGTAGACCCGGGGAGCTGTTTTTT. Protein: CATSDTGRPGELFF.

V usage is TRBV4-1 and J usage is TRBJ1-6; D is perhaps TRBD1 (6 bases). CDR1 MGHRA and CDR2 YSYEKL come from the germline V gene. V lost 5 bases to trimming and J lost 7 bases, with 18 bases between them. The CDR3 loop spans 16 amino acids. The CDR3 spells CASSKSGVIRNSPLHF. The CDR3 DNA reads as TGCGCCAGCAGCAAATCAGGGGTCATTCGCAATTCACCCCTCCACTTT.

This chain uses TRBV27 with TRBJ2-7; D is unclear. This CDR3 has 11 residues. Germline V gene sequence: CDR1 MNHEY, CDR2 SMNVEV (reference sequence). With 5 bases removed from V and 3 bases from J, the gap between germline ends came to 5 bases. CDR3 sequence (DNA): TGTGCCAGCAGTCTCGGCTACGAGCAGTACGTC. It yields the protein CASSLGYEQYV.

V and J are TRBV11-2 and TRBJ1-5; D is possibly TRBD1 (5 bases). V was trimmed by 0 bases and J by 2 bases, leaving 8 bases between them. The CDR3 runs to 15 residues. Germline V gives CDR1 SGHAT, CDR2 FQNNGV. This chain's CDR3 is CASSLEAGRNQPQHF. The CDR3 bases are TGTGCCAGCAGCTTAGAAGCGGGGCGCAATCAGCCCCAGCATTTT.

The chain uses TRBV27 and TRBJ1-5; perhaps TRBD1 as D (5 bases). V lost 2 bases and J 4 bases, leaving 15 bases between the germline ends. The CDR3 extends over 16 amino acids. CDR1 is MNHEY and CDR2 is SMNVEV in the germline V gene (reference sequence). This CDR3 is CASSLDGGGRNQPQHF. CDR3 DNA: TGTGCCAGCAGTTTAGATGGGGGTGGGAGGAATCAGCCCCAGCATTTT.